The 4 T cell receptor beta chains given below trace back to one sample, sequenced in a study of shared clonotypes between healthy human individuals. Data came from immunoSEQ multiplex PCR; TCRdb stores just in-frame clones and leaves some out. The repertoire holds around 580,000 clones, with roughly 98% as singletons. In the naive CD8 group, cells lacked CD45RO and were positively selected for CCR7, so terminally differentiated effector memory CD45RA+ cells were left out. Input material: naive CD8+ T cells sorted from blood. The receptors were gathered from a man under 40 in good health.

The chain employs TRBV10-3 and TRBJ2-7; the match to TRBD1 covers 11 bases. Germline V gene data show CDR1 as ENHRY and CDR2 as SYGVKD. The CDR3 contains 14 residues. Trimming cost V 8 bases and J 3 bases; bases outside gene matches: 6. CDR3 DNA: TGTGCCATCCAGACCGGGACAGGGGGCTACGAGCAGTACTTC. Its translation is CAIQTGTGGYEQYF.

As DNA, the CDR3 is TGTGCCAGCAGCTTAGCGGGACAGGGGCATACGCAGTATTTT. Protein: CASSLAGQGHTQYF. The gene calls are TRBV7-9 and TRBJ2-3, with 10 positions matching TRBD1. Germline trimming cut 0 bases from V and 7 bases from J; bases unmatched to any gene: 1. The V gene's germline CDR1 is SEHNR and CDR2 FQNEAQ (reference sequence). This CDR3 is built from 14 residues.

This chain links TRBV27 with TRBJ1-4, with TRBD1 matching 7 bases. CDR3 size: 14 residues. V shed 11 bases and J 1 base; nucleotides not matched to a gene: 7. Germline V CDR1 and CDR2: MNHEY, SMNVEV (reference sequence). CDR3 sequence (DNA): TGTGCCGCGGTTAGACAGGGAACTAATGAAAAACTGTTTTTT. Its translation: CAAVRQGTNEKLFF.

The chain recombines TRBV29-1 with TRBJ2-7; D remains unclear. This CDR3 spans 15 amino acids. Per germline, CDR1 SQVTM and CDR2 ANQGSEA. Deletions cut 4 bases from V and 7 bases from J, with 23 bases between. The CDR3 nucleotides read TGCAGCGTTGTCCATCGAGGTCATTATATCAGGGAGCAGTACTTC. This translates into CSVVHRGHYIREQYF.